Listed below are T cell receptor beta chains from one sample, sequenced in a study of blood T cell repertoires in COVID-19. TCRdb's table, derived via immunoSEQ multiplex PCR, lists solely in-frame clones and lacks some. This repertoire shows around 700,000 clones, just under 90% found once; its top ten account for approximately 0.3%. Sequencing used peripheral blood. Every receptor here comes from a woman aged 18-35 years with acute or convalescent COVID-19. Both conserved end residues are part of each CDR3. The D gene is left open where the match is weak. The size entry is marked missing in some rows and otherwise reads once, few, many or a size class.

CDR3 DNA: TGCGCCAGCATTGGGACTAGCGGGGCCTACGAGCAGTACTTC
CDR3 protein: CASIGTSGAYEQYF
clone size: .
J gene: TRBJ2-7
D gene: TRBD2
V gene: TRBV10-1

CDR3 DNA: TGCGCCAGCAGCTTGGTAGGACAGAAGCAGTTCTTC
CDR3 protein: CASSLVGQKQFF
clone size: .
J gene: TRBJ2-1
D gene: .
V gene: TRBV5-1

CDR3 DNA: TGTGCCAGCAGTGAGTCCAGAAACACTGAAGCTTTCTTT
CDR3 protein: CASSESRNTEAFF
clone size: .
J gene: TRBJ1-1
D gene: .
V gene: TRBV2

CDR3 DNA: TGTGCCAGCAGCCTCTGGGACAGGGCCACAGATACGCAGTATTTT
CDR3 protein: CASSLWDRATDTQYF
clone size: once
J gene: TRBJ2-3
D gene: TRBD1
V gene: TRBV7-9

CDR3 DNA: TGTGCCTGGAGTGTCATAGCGGGGGGCAACTACGAGCAGTACTTC
CDR3 protein: CAWSVIAGGNYEQYF
clone size: .
J gene: TRBJ2-7
D gene: TRBD2
V gene: TRBV30

CDR3 DNA: TGTGCCAGCAGCCAAGAAAGGGGGCAGGTCTACAATGAGCAGTTCTTC
CDR3 protein: CASSQERGQVYNEQFF
clone size: .
J gene: TRBJ2-1
D gene: TRBD1
V gene: TRBV4-2

CDR3 DNA: TGCGCCAGCAGCTTGGGGGACAGCAACTATGGCTACACCTTC
CDR3 protein: CASSLGDSNYGYTF
clone size: .
J gene: TRBJ1-2
D gene: TRBD1
V gene: TRBV5-1

CDR3 DNA: TGTGCCAGCAGCGCCCGGGACAAGGACGAGCAGTACTTC
CDR3 protein: CASSARDKDEQYF
clone size: few
J gene: TRBJ2-7
D gene: .
V gene: TRBV7-9

CDR3 DNA: TGTGCCAGCACCCCTGGGGACAGGGATAATTCACCCCTCCACTTT
CDR3 protein: CASTPGDRDNSPLHF
clone size: .
J gene: TRBJ1-6
D gene: TRBD1
V gene: TRBV6-2/TRBV6-3

CDR3 DNA: TGTGCCAGCAGTGAACGGAGGACAGGCAATCAGCCCCAGCATTTT
CDR3 protein: CASSERRTGNQPQHF
clone size: .
J gene: TRBJ1-5
D gene: .
V gene: TRBV2

CDR3 DNA: TGTGCCAGCAGCTTAAGCGGAGAAGATACGCAGTATTTT
CDR3 protein: CASSLSGEDTQYF
clone size: once
J gene: TRBJ2-3
D gene: .
V gene: TRBV7-3

CDR3 DNA: TGTGCCAGCAGCCGGACAGGGGGTTCTGGAAACACCATATATTTT
CDR3 protein: CASSRTGGSGNTIYF
clone size: .
J gene: TRBJ1-3
D gene: TRBD1
V gene: TRBV5-4

CDR3 DNA: TGTGCCAGCAGCTTAACCCCTAGCGGGGGGGCGTACATTCAGTACTTC
CDR3 protein: CASSLTPSGGAYIQYF
clone size: once
J gene: TRBJ2-4
D gene: TRBD2
V gene: TRBV7-9

CDR3 DNA: TGTGCCAGCAGTTACCCCGGCCGCCCGACGGGGAACACTGAAGCTTTCTTT
CDR3 protein: CASSYPGRPTGNTEAFF
clone size: .
J gene: TRBJ1-1
D gene: .
V gene: TRBV6-2/TRBV6-3

CDR3 DNA: TGTGCCAGCAGCCAAGCTCAGCGGGGTAGCGCTGTTTCCACAGATACGCAGTATTTT
CDR3 protein: CASSQAQRGSAVSTDTQYF
clone size: .
J gene: TRBJ2-3
D gene: TRBD2
V gene: TRBV3-1/TRBV3-2

CDR3 DNA: TGTGCCAGAAGCCTGGAAAGTCGCCGGGACAGGGGGTCAGGACCCCTCCACTTT
CDR3 protein: CARSLESRRDRGSGPLHF
clone size: .
J gene: TRBJ1-6
D gene: TRBD1
V gene: TRBV5-3

CDR3 DNA: TGCGCCAGCAGCTTGAGCGAGGGAGTGAACACTGAAGCTTTCTTT
CDR3 protein: CASSLSEGVNTEAFF
clone size: .
J gene: TRBJ1-1
D gene: .
V gene: TRBV5-1

CDR3 DNA: TGTGCCAGCAGTCCGACAGAGTCCACTGAAGCTTTCTTT
CDR3 protein: CASSPTESTEAFF
clone size: .
J gene: TRBJ1-1
D gene: .
V gene: TRBV5-4

CDR3 DNA: TGTGCCAGCAGCTTTTATGCGGGGAGCTATGGCTACACCTTC
CDR3 protein: CASSFYAGSYGYTF
clone size: .
J gene: TRBJ1-2
D gene: .
V gene: TRBV11-2

CDR3 DNA: TGTGCCAGTAAAAGGTACCCCGGACAGGGGGACACCGGGGAGCTGTTTTTT
CDR3 protein: CASKRYPGQGDTGELFF
clone size: few
J gene: TRBJ2-2
D gene: TRBD1
V gene: TRBV19

CDR3 DNA: TGTGCCACCAGCAGAGACCGGACTAGCGGACAAGAGACCCAGTACTTC
CDR3 protein: CATSRDRTSGQETQYF
clone size: .
J gene: TRBJ2-5
D gene: TRBD2
V gene: TRBV15

CDR3 DNA: TGTGCCAGCAGCTTAGGAGGAGGGTATCGGGACACTGAAGCTTTCTTT
CDR3 protein: CASSLGGGYRDTEAFF
clone size: .
J gene: TRBJ1-1
D gene: .
V gene: TRBV11-3

CDR3 DNA: TGTGCCAGTAGTACAAGCGGGGGGGCGTGGAATGAGCAGTTCTTC
CDR3 protein: CASSTSGGAWNEQFF
clone size: .
J gene: TRBJ2-1
D gene: TRBD2
V gene: TRBV19

CDR3 DNA: TGCGCCAGCAGCCAAACCGCCAGGGGGAACACCGGGGAGCTGTTTTTT
CDR3 protein: CASSQTARGNTGELFF
clone size: .
J gene: TRBJ2-2
D gene: .
V gene: TRBV4-1

CDR3 DNA: TGTGCCAGCAGTTTTACGCCTAAGAGGGTGGTCTGGCATTTT
CDR3 protein: CASSFTPKRVVWHF
clone size: .
J gene: TRBJ1-5
D gene: .
V gene: TRBV6-6